This entry lists 27 T cell receptor beta chains sequenced from one sample in a study of T cells in tumors after PD-1 blockade (dated by TCRdb to between 2017 and 2020). Library prep was done by the immunoSEQ multiplex PCR assay. The clones in this table, taken by TCRdb from immuneACCESS, are in-frame only. Not every clone is retained; where verified, under half of the shortfall comes from an unresolved V gene, and the cause of the rest is unknown. In this sample the table shows around 13,000 clones, around four fifths of which occur a single time. 25% of the sample comes from the top ten. The time point label here, explained by the study, means: after anti-PD-1 therapy. The starting material was PBMCs, obtained after anti-PD-1 treatment. These receptors came from a human donor with basal cell carcinoma.

The rearrangement uses TRBV7-9 and TRBJ2-1; 14 bases are shared with TRBD2. CDR3 length: 15 residues. Trimming at V came to 6 bases and at J to 7 bases, leaving 5 bases not matched to a gene. The germline V gene encodes CDR1 SEHNR and CDR2 FQNEAQ (reference sequence). Here the CDR3 DNA reads TGTGCCAGCAGTATCGGGACTAGCGGGAGTAATGAGCAGTTCTTC. This gives the protein CASSIGTSGSNEQFF.

The chain carries TRBV5-1 and TRBJ2-7, with TRBD1 identical over 7 bases. The length of the CDR3 is 16 residues. V shed 1 base and J 2 bases; nucleotides not matched to a gene: 9. Germline V lookup: CDR1 SGHRS, CDR2 YFSETQ. As DNA, the CDR3 is TGCGCCAGCAGCTTGAGCCCCGGGGACAGCCCCTACGAGCAGTACTTC. Translation: CASSLSPGDSPYEQYF.

The genes are TRBV6-5 and TRBJ1-1; D not certain. Germline V gene data show CDR1 as MNHEY and CDR2 as SVGAGI. V lost 2 bases, J lost 11 bases, and 15 bases lay in between. The CDR3 length is 13 residues. Here the CDR3 reads CASSYGSGLGAFF. The DNA of the CDR3 is TGTGCCAGCAGTTACGGCAGTGGCCTCGGGGCTTTCTTT.

The rearrangement links TRBV5-6 to TRBJ1-2; 7 bases match TRBD1. The germline V gene has CDR1 SGHDT and CDR2 YYEEEE. The CDR3 consists of 14 residues. With 3 bases clipped from V and 1 base from J, the junction kept 3 bases outside the gene matches. DNA for the CDR3: TGTGCCAGCAGCTCCAGGGGGTTTAACTATGGCTACACCTTC. Protein: CASSSRGFNYGYTF. The whole variable domain, remainder taken from reference TRBV5-6 and TRBJ1-2, is DAGVTQSPTHLIKTRGQQVTLRCSPKSGHDTVSWYQQALGQGPQFIFQYYEEEERQRGNFPDRFSGHQFPNYSSELNVNALLLGDSALYLCASSSRGFNYGYTFGSGTRLTVV.

The gene calls are TRBV18 and TRBJ2-5; D not certain. CDR1 KGHSH and CDR2 LQKENI come from the germline V gene. Trimming removed 4 bases at V and 2 bases at J, with 8 bases between. There are 13 residues in the CDR3. CDR3: CASSLNLQETQYF. In nucleotides, the CDR3 is TGTGCCAGCTCACTAAACTTACAAGAGACCCAGTACTTC. Based on the CDR3 plus reference TRBV18 and TRBJ2-5, the full variable domain is NAGVMQNPRHLVRRRGQEARLRCSPMKGHSHVYWYRQLPEEGLKFMVYLQKENIIDESGMPKERFSAEFPKEGPSILRIQQVVRGDSAAYFCASSLNLQETQYFGPGTRLLVL.

The sample holds a few counts of this clone. The rearrangement uses TRBV5-1 and TRBJ2-7, with D possibly TRBD1 on 5 matching bases. From germline, CDR1 is SGHRS and CDR2 YFSETQ. With 5 bases removed from V and 4 bases from J, the gap between germline ends came to 16 bases. The CDR3 covers 14 residues. The CDR3 DNA sequence: TGCGCCAGCAGGTCGGCGGTGGGGCCTTACGAGCAGTACTTC. It is translated as CASRSAVGPYEQYF.

The chain is built from TRBV6-5 and TRBJ1-2; 9 bases line up with TRBD1. CDR1 is MNHEY, CDR2 SVGAGI, per germline. Trimming cost V 6 bases and J 5 bases; bases outside gene matches: 1. The CDR3 has 12 amino acids. Here the CDR3 reads CASRTGGYGYTF. The DNA for the CDR3 is TGTGCCAGCAGGACAGGGGGGTATGGCTACACCTTC.

This sequence joins TRBV11-1 and TRBJ1-1, with D hard to call. Germline V gene sequence: CDR1 SGHAT, CDR2 FQDESV (reference sequence). With 0 bases removed from V and 3 bases from J, the gap between germline ends came to 8 bases. The CDR3 contains 14 residues. The CDR3 spells CASSLAFQDTEAFF. The CDR3 DNA is TGTGCCAGCAGCTTAGCGTTTCAGGACACTGAAGCTTTCTTT.

The chain uses TRBV30 and TRBJ1-1; unclear D gene. The V and J ends lost 3 bases and 12 bases respectively, with 20 bases between them. Looked up from germline, CDR1 is GTSNPN and CDR2 is SVGIG (reference sequence). The CDR3 length is 13 residues. CDR3 nucleotides: TGTGCCTGGAGCGCGCATCGGGTGGAATTAACTTTCTTT. It is translated as CAWSAHRVELTFF.

V usage is TRBV5-3 and J usage is TRBJ1-5; TRBD1 agrees at 8 bases. TRBV5-3 is recorded as an ORF, its role being uncertain. V lost 3 bases to trimming and J lost 1 base; unmatched junction nucleotides: 12. This CDR3 is 18 amino acids long. This CDR3 is CARSYQPSGTGSNQPQHF. In nucleotides, the CDR3 is TGTGCCAGAAGCTACCAACCCTCCGGGACAGGAAGCAATCAGCCCCAGCATTTT.

The V call is TRBV2, the J call TRBJ2-7, with D uncertain. Germline V gene data show CDR1 as SNHLY and CDR2 as FYNNEI. The CDR3 extends over 14 amino acids. The V gene lost 4 bases and the J gene lost 0 bases, with 10 bases spanning the gap. The CDR3 spells CASSVTESSYEQYF. CDR3 nucleotide sequence: TGTGCCAGCAGTGTAACAGAGAGCTCCTACGAGCAGTACTTC.

The chain has TRBV6-5 and TRBJ1-1; tentatively, D is TRBD1 (5 bases). The germline V and J ends were trimmed by 2 bases and 5 bases, with 12 bases remaining between them. The CDR3 sequence is 14 residues long. Germline loops: CDR1 MNHEY, CDR2 SVGAGI. In nucleotides, the CDR3 is TGTGCCAGCAGTTACAAGGGACCTCCAACTGAAGCTTTCTTT. This encodes CASSYKGPPTEAFF.

The genes are TRBV7-8 and TRBJ2-5; D uncertain. The CDR3 covers 11 residues. The germline V and J ends were trimmed by 5 bases and 4 bases, with 5 bases remaining between them. CDR1 is SGHVS and CDR2 is FQNEAQ in the germline V gene. The CDR3 spells CASSPRETQYF. The CDR3 nucleotides read TGTGCCAGCAGCCCACGAGAGACCCAGTACTTC. The entire variable domain, with the rest obtained from reference TRBV7-8 and TRBJ2-5, is as follows: GAGVSQSPRYKVAKRGQDVALRCDPISGHVSLFWYQQALGQGPEFLTYFQNEAQLDKSGLPSDRFFAERPEGSVSTLKIQRTQQEDSAVYLCASSPRETQYFGPGTRLLVL.

The rearrangement joins TRBV7-2 to TRBJ2-7, with 8 bases identical to TRBD1. Unmatched junction bases numbered 1, after V lost 3 bases and J lost 0 bases. The V gene's germline CDR1 is SGHTA and CDR2 FQGNSA. The CDR3 is made up of 14 amino acids. The CDR3: CASSLQGASYEQYF. CDR3 in DNA: TGTGCCAGCAGCTTGCAGGGGGCCTCCTACGAGCAGTACTTC. Drawing the rest from reference TRBV7-2 and TRBJ2-7, the complete variable domain is GAGVSQSPSNKVTEKGKDVELRCDPISGHTALYWYRQSLGQGLEFLIYFQGNSAPDKSGLPSDRFSAERTGGSVSTLTIQRTQQEDSAVYLCASSLQGASYEQYFGPGTRLTVT.

In this sample, this clone turned up a few times. The J gene is TRBJ1-1, the V gene TRBV28; no firm D call. Per the germline V gene, CDR1 is MDHEN and CDR2 is SYDVKM. V shed 7 bases and J shed 4 bases, with 13 bases lying between them. The CDR3 length is 13 residues. CDR3: CASMGGPFTEAFF. CDR3 in DNA: TGTGCCAGCATGGGTGGACCTTTCACTGAAGCTTTCTTT.

The chain links TRBV6-1 to TRBJ1-1, with D possibly TRBD1 on 6 matching bases. The length of the CDR3 is 12 residues. The V end lost 2 bases, the J end lost 9 bases, and 10 bases lay between the germline ends. Looked up from germline, CDR1 is MNHNS and CDR2 is SASEGT. CDR3: CASSERDKKAFF. CDR3 sequence (DNA): TGTGCCAGCAGTGAAAGGGACAAGAAAGCTTTCTTT.

The J gene is TRBJ2-7, the V gene TRBV6-6, with D perhaps matching TRBD1 (6 bases). Germline V gene data show CDR1 as MNHNY and CDR2 as SVGAGI (reference sequence). CDR3 length: 14 amino acids. Trimming stripped 5 bases from V and 3 bases from J, with 14 bases between. The CDR3 reads CASSNTGLGYEQYF. CDR3 nucleotides: TGTGCCAGCAGTAACACAGGGCTTGGCTACGAGCAGTACTTC.

The V call is TRBV7-3, the J call TRBJ1-2, with TRBD1 matching over 8 bases. The V and J ends lost 5 bases and 7 bases, in that order; junction bases with no gene match: 6. From germline, CDR1 is SGHTA and CDR2 FQGTGA. The CDR3 consists of 13 residues. CDR3 nucleotides: TGTGCCAGCAGCACCGACAGGGGAGGTGGCTACACCTTC. Translated: CASSTDRGGGYTF.

As DNA, the CDR3 is TGTGCCAGCAGTGAAAGTCTAGCCAAAAACATTCAGTACTTC. Translated: CASSESLAKNIQYF. The V and J genes are TRBV2 and TRBJ2-4; D gene ambiguous. Trimming removed 2 bases at V and 0 bases at J, with 5 bases between. Germline V gene lookup returns CDR1 SNHLY and CDR2 FYNNEI. This CDR3 spans 14 amino acids.

This chain uses TRBV7-6 with TRBJ1-6, with D tentatively TRBD1 (6 bases). The germline V and J ends were trimmed by 2 bases and 5 bases, with 7 bases remaining between them. Looked up from germline, CDR1 is SGHVS and CDR2 is FNYEAQ. This CDR3 is 14 amino acids long. CDR3 nucleotide sequence: TGTGCCAGCAGCTTATCAGGGGATAATTCACCCCTCCACTTT. Its translation: CASSLSGDNSPLHF.

The rearrangement joins TRBV7-8 to TRBJ1-4, with D unclear. This CDR3 is built from 18 residues. With 1 base removed from V and 0 bases from J, the gap between germline ends came to 15 bases. Germline CDR1 is SGHVS and CDR2 is FQNEAQ. The CDR3 protein is CASSLELIQTATNEKLFF. In DNA form, the CDR3 reads TGTGCCAGCAGCTTAGAGTTGATACAGACTGCAACTAATGAAAAACTGTTTTTT.

The chain recombines TRBV19 with TRBJ1-1; the match to TRBD1 covers 7 bases. The V gene end was trimmed by 10 bases and the J gene end by 4 bases; junction bases not matched to a gene: 6. CDR3 length equals 12 residues. In germline, CDR1 is LNHDA, CDR2 SQIVND (reference sequence). CDR3 DNA sequence: TGTGCCACCAGACAGGGCAGCACTGAAGCTTTCTTT. Protein sequence: CATRQGSTEAFF.

The J gene is TRBJ2-1, the V gene TRBV9; no definite D call. V was shortened by 3 bases and J by 8 bases, with 15 bases between the two germline ends. The CDR3 is 14 amino acids. Germline-derived CDR1 and CDR2 are SGDLS and YYNGEE. In DNA, the CDR3 is TGTGCCAGCAGCGCAGACGGGCACCGATATGAGCAGTTCTTC. Protein product: CASSADGHRYEQFF. Full variable domain (outside the CDR3, taken from reference TRBV9 and TRBJ2-1): DSGVTQTPKHLITATGQRVTLRCSPRSGDLSVYWYQQSLDQGLQFLIQYYNGEERAKGNILERFSAQQFPDLHSELNLSSLELGDSALYFCASSADGHRYEQFFGPGTRLTVL.

The V gene is TRBV12-3 or TRBV12-4, the J gene TRBJ2-7, with unresolved D. This CDR3 spans 13 amino acids. The germline V and J ends were trimmed by 5 bases and 6 bases, with 14 bases remaining between them. CDR3 loop: CASSADGWSEQYF. The CDR3 DNA follows: TGTGCCAGCAGTGCGGACGGTTGGAGCGAGCAGTACTTC.

Only one count was recorded for this clone. The V call is TRBV19, the J call TRBJ2-5; 8 nucleotides align to TRBD1. Germline CDR1 and CDR2: LNHDA and SQIVND (reference sequence). The V gene end was trimmed by 5 bases and the J gene end by 5 bases; junction bases not matched to a gene: 7. The CDR3 runs to 14 residues. In DNA, the CDR3 is TGTGCCAGTAGTTCCCAGTGGACAGGGGAGACCCAGTACTTC. Its protein is CASSSQWTGETQYF.

V gene TRBV4-1 combines with J gene TRBJ2-3; D possibly corresponds to TRBD2 (7 bases). CDR1 is MGHRA, CDR2 YSYEKL, per germline. Trimming shortened V by 0 bases and J by 4 bases, and 11 bases separated the two germline ends. There are 15 residues in the CDR3. The CDR3 DNA follows: TGCGCCAGCAGCCAAGAAACGGGGGGCCCAGATACGCAGTATTTT. Protein sequence: CASSQETGGPDTQYF.

This chain uses TRBV4-1 with TRBJ1-3; no definite D call. The CDR3 extends over 15 amino acids. V was pared by 0 bases and J by 0 bases, with 6 bases between. CDR1 is MGHRA and CDR2 is YSYEKL in the germline V gene. In nucleotides, the CDR3 is TGCGCCAGCAGCCAAGATCAGAACTCTGGAAACACCATATATTTT. Protein: CASSQDQNSGNTIYF.